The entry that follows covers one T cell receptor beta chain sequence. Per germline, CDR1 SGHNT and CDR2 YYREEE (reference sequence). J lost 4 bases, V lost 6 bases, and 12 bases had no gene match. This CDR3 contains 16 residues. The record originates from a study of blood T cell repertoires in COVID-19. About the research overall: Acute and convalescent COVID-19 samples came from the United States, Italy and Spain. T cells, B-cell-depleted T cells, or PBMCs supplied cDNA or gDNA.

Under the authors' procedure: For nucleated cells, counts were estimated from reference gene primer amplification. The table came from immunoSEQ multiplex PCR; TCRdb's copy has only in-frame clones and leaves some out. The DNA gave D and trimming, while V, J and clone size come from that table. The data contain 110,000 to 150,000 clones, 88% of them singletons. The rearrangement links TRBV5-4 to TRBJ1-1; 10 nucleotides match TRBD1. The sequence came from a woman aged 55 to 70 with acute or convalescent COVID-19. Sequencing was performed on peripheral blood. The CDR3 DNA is TGTGCCAGCACCTACGACAGGGGGCGAAGTCCCACTGAAGCTTTCTTT. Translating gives CASTYDRGRSPTEAFF. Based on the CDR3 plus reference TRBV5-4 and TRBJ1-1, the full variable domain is ETGVTQSPTHLIKTRGQQVTLRCSSQSGHNTVSWYQQALGQGPQFIFQYYREEENGRGNFPPRFSGLQFPNYSSELNVNALELDDSALYLCASTYDRGRSPTEAFFGQGTRLTVV.